What follows is one T cell receptor beta chain and its context. Per the original methods: It was from reference gene primer amplification that nucleated cell counts were estimated. Assay used: immunoSEQ multiplex PCR; TCRdb lists only in-frame clones, some missing. V and J calls and clone size are as listed in that table; D and trimming were resolved from the DNA. The sample consists of roughly 260,000 clones, 79% of them appearing once. This specimen belongs to a study of blood T cell repertoires in COVID-19. Study as a whole: Researchers got acute and convalescent COVID-19 samples from the United States, Italy and Spain. The cDNA or gDNA used as material had been derived from T cells, B-cell-depleted T cells, or PBMCs.

The CDR3 has 12 amino acids. Germline CDR1 SGHAT, CDR2 FQNNGV. The germline V and J ends were trimmed by 3 bases and 8 bases, with 10 bases remaining between them. The receptor was derived from a woman between 40 and 50 years old with active or convalescent COVID-19. The chain joins TRBV11-2 to TRBJ1-2, with a possible D match to TRBD1 (5 bases). Input material: peripheral blood. The CDR3 region has the DNA TGTGCCAGCAGCTTGGGGGGAGGAGGCTACACCTTC. Its protein product is CASSLGGGGYTF.